The present T cell receptor beta chain was sequenced within a study of OX40 agonist ivuxolimab in advanced cancers. Study summary: The drug used for patients, ivuxolimab, was an agonistic anti-OX40 (CD134) antibody.

Generated by immunoSEQ multiplex PCR, the TCRdb table keeps only in-frame clones and is missing some. Of around 69,000 clones in the sample, about 87% were seen once. The germline V gene has CDR1 SEHNR and CDR2 FQNEAQ (reference sequence). The CDR3 has 14 residues. V lost 3 bases to trimming and J lost 2 bases, with 8 bases between them. The rearrangement uses TRBV7-9 and TRBJ2-1, with D uncertain. The receptor was derived from an adult with an advanced solid tumor such as melanoma, head and neck, liver or kidney cancer. This specimen consisted of CD4+ or CD8+ T cells sorted from blood, obtained in a trial of the OX40 agonist ivuxolimab. CDR3 coding DNA: TGTGCCAGCAGCTTTTCCAGGCCCTACAATGAGCAGTTCTTC. It is translated as CASSFSRPYNEQFF.